The 18 T cell receptor beta chains listed next were all sequenced from one sample in a study of blood T cell repertoires in COVID-19. Method: immunoSEQ multiplex PCR; TCRdb's copy keeps in-frame clones and lacks some. This table holds around 470,000 clones, around 91% found once. Sequencing input: PBMCs or T cells enriched from blood (not recorded which). All receptors derive from a man between 18 and 29 years old who had recovered from COVID-19.

J is TRBJ2-3 and V is TRBV5-6, with 10 bases that match TRBD1. Losses at the gene ends were 0 bases for V and 6 bases for J; bases not matched to a gene: 10. This CDR3 spans 17 amino acids. CDR1 and CDR2 (germline): SGHDT, YYEEEE. The CDR3 is CASSLGLGQGSLDTQYF. CDR3 DNA sequence: TGTGCCAGCAGCTTGGGTTTGGGACAGGGGTCATTGGATACGCAGTATTTT.

As to this clone: Other DNA sequences within the sample encode an identical CDR3. This chain links TRBV28 with TRBJ2-7; D possibly corresponds to TRBD1 (5 bases). The germline CDR1 and CDR2 sequences are MDHEN and SYDVKM. Trimming took off 2 bases at V and 3 bases at J, with 5 bases between the two ends. This CDR3 region has 12 residues. The CDR3 nucleotides are TGTGCCAGCAGTTTACAGGGCTACGAGCAGTACTTC. Its translation: CASSLQGYEQYF.

The genes are TRBV5-4 and TRBJ2-3; no clear D gene. The germline gives CDR1 SGHNT, CDR2 YYREEE (reference sequence). V gave up 1 base and J gave up 6 bases, with 9 bases separating them. The CDR3 totals 13 residues. In DNA form, the CDR3 reads TGTGCCAGCAGCTTGCCAGGTTCGGATACGCAGTATTTT. This encodes CASSLPGSDTQYF.

The chain carries TRBV3-1 (or the pseudogene TRBV3-2) and TRBJ1-2, with D perhaps matching TRBD1 (5 bases). The CDR3 has 12 residues. V lost 4 bases and J 7 bases, leaving 10 bases between the germline ends. Per germline, CDR1 LGHDT and CDR2 YNNKEL (reference sequence). CDR3 sequence reads: CASSPFQGGYTF. The CDR3 coding sequence is TGTGCCAGCAGCCCGTTCCAGGGTGGCTACACCTTC.

This sequence joins TRBV3-1 (or the pseudogene TRBV3-2) and TRBJ2-6, with 7 bases that match TRBD1. CDR1 is LGHDT, CDR2 YNNKEL, per germline (reference sequence). V lost 4 bases to trimming and J lost 2 bases; unmatched junction nucleotides: 2. This CDR3 is built from 15 residues. CDR3 coding DNA: TGTGCCAGCAGCCTGACAGGGACTGGGGCCAACGTCCTGACTTTC. Translation: CASSLTGTGANVLTF.

V and J are TRBV14 and TRBJ1-3; D call uncertain. Trimming shortened V by 2 bases and J by 0 bases, and 11 bases separated the two germline ends. Germline CDR1 is SGHDN and CDR2 is FVKESK. CDR3 size: 16 residues. Written as DNA, the CDR3 is TGTGCCAGCAGCCAACCCCCCGACTTCTCTGGAAACACCATATATTTT. Protein product: CASSQPPDFSGNTIYF.

The rearrangement joins TRBV19 to TRBJ1-1; TRBD1 matches 7 bases. V gave up 7 bases and J gave up 5 bases; unmatched junction bases: 10. The CDR3 consists of 14 residues. CDR1 LNHDA and CDR2 SQIVND come from the germline V gene (reference sequence). CDR3 DNA sequence: TGTGCCAGTACCCCAAATGCAGGGGGAACTGAAGCTTTCTTT. This sequence encodes CASTPNAGGTEAFF.

V and J are TRBV19 and TRBJ1-2; 11 bases align to TRBD1. Per the germline V gene, CDR1 is LNHDA and CDR2 is SQIVND (reference sequence). This CDR3 region has 14 residues. J gave up 3 bases and V 3 bases, and 0 bases lay outside the gene matches. CDR3 coding DNA: TGTGCCAGTAGTATGGGACAGGGGGACTATGGCTACACCTTC. Translation gives CASSMGQGDYGYTF.

V usage is TRBV5-3 and J usage is TRBJ1-6, with D maybe TRBD1 (6 bases). TRBV5-3 is assigned to the ORF class and has an uncertain function. The CDR3 has 14 amino acids. Trimming took 4 bases from V and 14 from J, leaving 19 bases between them. The CDR3 coding sequence is TGTGCCAGAAGCCGAACAGGGCCCCATTTGTCCCTCCACTTT. Translated, it gives CARSRTGPHLSLHF.

The V gene is TRBV20-1, the J gene TRBJ1-3, with unresolved D. Trimming shortened V by 4 bases and J by 0 bases, and 13 bases separated the two germline ends. Germline CDR1 is DFQATT and CDR2 is SNEGSKA (reference sequence). CDR3 length equals 15 residues. This chain's CDR3 is CSATERHFSGNTIYF. In DNA, the CDR3 is TGCAGTGCTACTGAGAGACACTTCTCTGGAAACACCATATATTTT.

This chain joins TRBV19 and TRBJ1-6; 8 positions agree with TRBD1. This CDR3 has 14 amino acids. The J segment lost 7 bases and the V segment lost 8 bases, leaving 7 bases of the junction unmatched. Germline V gene sequence: CDR1 LNHDA, CDR2 SQIVND (reference sequence). The CDR3 region has the DNA TGTGCCAGTCAACCGGGACAGGTCAATTCACCCCTCCACTTT. As protein: CASQPGQVNSPLHF. Looking up the rest from reference TRBV19 and TRBJ1-6 gives the full variable domain: DGGITQSPKYLFRKEGQNVTLSCEQNLNHDAMYWYRQDPGQGLRLIYYSQIVNDFQKGDIAEGYSVSREKKESFPLTVTSAQKNPTAFYLCASQPGQVNSPLHFGNGTRLTVT.

J is TRBJ2-5 and V is TRBV19; TRBD2 matches at 9 bases. The CDR3 totals 14 residues. J gave up 6 bases and V 6 bases, and 8 bases lay outside the gene matches. Germline V gene data show CDR1 as LNHDA and CDR2 as SQIVND (reference sequence). CDR3 amino acids: CASSPDGTSKTQYF. The CDR3 region has the DNA TGTGCCAGTAGCCCCGACGGGACTAGCAAGACCCAGTACTTC.

The chain has TRBV9 and TRBJ2-3, with 8 bases identical to TRBD2. With 4 bases clipped from V and 4 bases from J, the junction kept 5 bases outside the gene matches. This CDR3 contains 14 residues. The germline V gene has CDR1 SGDLS and CDR2 YYNGEE. CDR3 loop: CASSSGGGADTQYF. DNA for the CDR3: TGTGCCAGCAGCTCCGGGGGGGGTGCAGATACGCAGTATTTT. Based on the CDR3 plus reference TRBV9 and TRBJ2-3, the full variable domain is DSGVTQTPKHLITATGQRVTLRCSPRSGDLSVYWYQQSLDQGLQFLIQYYNGEERAKGNILERFSAQQFPDLHSELNLSSLELGDSALYFCASSSGGGADTQYFGPGTRLTVL.

The chain couples TRBV28 to TRBJ1-6; maybe TRBD1 (5 bases). The V and J ends lost 5 bases and 13 bases respectively, with 18 bases between them. Germline CDR1 and CDR2: MDHEN and SYDVKM. The CDR3 consists of 14 residues. The DNA of the CDR3 is TGTGCCAGCAGTACCACAGGAATCCTTTCTCCCCTCCACTTT. Protein sequence: CASSTTGILSPLHF.

The V call is TRBV29-1, the J call TRBJ1-1; no clear D. Trimming removed 6 bases from V and 5 bases from J, with 16 bases in between. The CDR3 covers 13 residues. The germline gives CDR1 SQVTM, CDR2 ANQGSEA. The CDR3 DNA sequence: TGCAGCGTGCAGGACTCAATTTTGACTGAAGCTTTCTTT. It specifies CSVQDSILTEAFF.

This clone was observed a single time. The chain has TRBV27 and TRBJ1-5, with D tentatively TRBD1 (5 bases). Germline values: CDR1 MNHEY, CDR2 SMNVEV (reference sequence). Trimming left V 5 bases short and J 2 bases short, with 16 bases between. This CDR3 spans 16 amino acids. The CDR3 coding sequence is TGTGCCAGCAGTAAAGGGGATGCGCCAGGCAATCAGCCCCAGCATTTT. This codes for CASSKGDAPGNQPQHF.

The J gene is TRBJ1-2, the V gene TRBV6-2 or TRBV6-3; perhaps TRBD1 as D (6 bases). The CDR3 is 15 amino acids. V lost 4 bases, J lost 2 bases, and 14 bases lay in between. Germline values: CDR1 MNHEY, CDR2 SVGEGT. The DNA for the CDR3 is TGTGCCAGCAGTTTACAACAGGGTTTCAACTATGGCTACACCTTC. Protein: CASSLQQGFNYGYTF.

The chain has TRBV10-3 and TRBJ1-1, with TRBD1 matching over 10 bases. The V gene's germline CDR1 is ENHRY and CDR2 SYGVKD. CDR3 length equals 15 residues. J gave up 10 bases and V 4 bases, and 12 bases lay outside the gene matches. The CDR3: CAISGTGTGVMGAFF. Here the CDR3 DNA reads TGTGCCATCAGTGGTACCGGGACAGGGGTTATGGGAGCTTTCTTT.